This is a list of T cell receptor beta chains from one sample in a study of T cell responses to AZD1222 COVID-19 vaccine. This table comes from immunoSEQ multiplex PCR, and its TCRdb copy is limited to in-frame clones, with some not included. The sample lists some 150,000 clones, 70% to 90% occurring once. The source was peripheral blood, collected 28 days after the second dose of the MenACWY control vaccine. The receptors were gathered from an adult who received the MenACWY meningococcal vaccine as a control. Each CDR3 is given with its conserved first and last residue. The D gene is left open where the match is weak. Not every row has a clone size; where given, it reads once, few, many or a size class.

CDR3nt: TGTGCCACCTCGCCGGGACAGGGGTGGTCTCAGCCCCAGCATTTT
CDR3aa: CATSPGQGWSQPQHF
v_gene: TRBV25-1
j_gene: TRBJ1-5
abundance: NA
d_gene: TRBD1

CDR3nt: TGCGCCAGCAGCCAAGATCATGCGGCGTTAGATACGCAGTATTTT
CDR3aa: CASSQDHAALDTQYF
v_gene: TRBV4-3
j_gene: TRBJ2-3
abundance: once
d_gene: NA

CDR3nt: TGTGCCAGTCCCCCGGGGGGCCGTGATAATGAAAAACTGTTTTTT
CDR3aa: CASPPGGRDNEKLFF
v_gene: TRBV19
j_gene: TRBJ1-4
abundance: NA
d_gene: NA

CDR3nt: TGTGCCAGCAGCATTCGGACAGGGGGGACGGGTGAAAAACTGTTTTTT
CDR3aa: CASSIRTGGTGEKLFF
v_gene: TRBV5-4
j_gene: TRBJ1-4
abundance: NA
d_gene: TRBD1

CDR3nt: TGTGCCAGCACAGCAGGCTGGAACACCGGGGAGCTGTTTTTT
CDR3aa: CASTAGWNTGELFF
v_gene: TRBV7-2
j_gene: TRBJ2-2
abundance: NA
d_gene: NA

CDR3nt: TGCGCCAGCAGCTTGGACGCACTCGGCGGAAACACCATATATTTT
CDR3aa: CASSLDALGGNTIYF
v_gene: TRBV5-1
j_gene: TRBJ1-3
abundance: NA
d_gene: NA

CDR3nt: TGTGCCTGGAAGGTAGCGGGAGCCTACGTGGCGGGGGAGCAGTACTTC
CDR3aa: CAWKVAGAYVAGEQYF
v_gene: TRBV30
j_gene: TRBJ2-7
abundance: NA
d_gene: TRBD2

CDR3nt: TGTGCCAGCAGCGTACAGGGAGCGAACTATGGCTACACCTTC
CDR3aa: CASSVQGANYGYTF
v_gene: TRBV9
j_gene: TRBJ1-2
abundance: NA
d_gene: NA

CDR3nt: TGCGCCAGCAACAGACAGGGATGGGACGGGGAGCTGTTTTTT
CDR3aa: CASNRQGWDGELFF
v_gene: TRBV5-1
j_gene: TRBJ2-2
abundance: NA
d_gene: TRBD1

CDR3nt: TGTGCCAGCAGTCCCGACCGAAGCAATCAGCCCCAGCATTTT
CDR3aa: CASSPDRSNQPQHF
v_gene: TRBV3-1/TRBV3-2
j_gene: TRBJ1-5
abundance: NA
d_gene: NA

CDR3nt: TGTGCCAGTAGTATAGGAGATTCTACCTACGAGCAGTACTTC
CDR3aa: CASSIGDSTYEQYF
v_gene: TRBV19
j_gene: TRBJ2-7
abundance: NA
d_gene: NA

CDR3nt: TGTGCCAGCAGCTCTAGATCGGGGGATGAGCAGTTCTTC
CDR3aa: CASSSRSGDEQFF
v_gene: TRBV7-9
j_gene: TRBJ2-1
abundance: NA
d_gene: NA

CDR3nt: TGCGCCAGCAGCTTGGTCCAGTCGGGGTCCTACAATGAGCAGTTCTTC
CDR3aa: CASSLVQSGSYNEQFF
v_gene: TRBV5-1
j_gene: TRBJ2-1
abundance: NA
d_gene: NA

CDR3nt: TGTGCCAGCAGCATACAGGGTCCCTATGGCTACACCTTC
CDR3aa: CASSIQGPYGYTF
v_gene: TRBV7-9
j_gene: TRBJ1-2
abundance: NA
d_gene: NA